This T cell receptor beta chain was retrieved from a study of Ad26.COV2.S vaccination and SARS-CoV-2 variants. On the study more broadly: The COV1001 Ad26.COV2.S trial arm included the donor.

Germline lookup yields CDR1 KGHDR and CDR2 SFDVKD. CDR3 length equals 12 residues. On this clone itself: A junction boundary mismatches the germline segment, possibly from a read error.

Repertoires were generated with immunoSEQ multiplex PCR, while TCRdb's copy carries only in-frame clones and drops some. The sample records some 500,000 clones, nearly 90% being singletons. Sample treatment: over 15 received Ad26.COV2.S at low or high dose, single or two shots; about five received placebo; per-sample allocation not given. The samples date from day 63 after the first vaccine or placebo injection. The sequencing used peripheral blood, collected in a trial of Ad26.COV2.S vaccine versus placebo. The clonotype comes from a person aged 18 to 65 who received the Ad26.COV2.S COVID-19 vaccine or a placebo. The V call is TRBV24-1, the J call TRBJ1-1; 7 bases are shared with TRBD1. The CDR3 DNA follows: TGTGCCACCAGTGACCTCGAGGGGGCCCCCCTCTTT. It encodes CATSDLEGAPLF.